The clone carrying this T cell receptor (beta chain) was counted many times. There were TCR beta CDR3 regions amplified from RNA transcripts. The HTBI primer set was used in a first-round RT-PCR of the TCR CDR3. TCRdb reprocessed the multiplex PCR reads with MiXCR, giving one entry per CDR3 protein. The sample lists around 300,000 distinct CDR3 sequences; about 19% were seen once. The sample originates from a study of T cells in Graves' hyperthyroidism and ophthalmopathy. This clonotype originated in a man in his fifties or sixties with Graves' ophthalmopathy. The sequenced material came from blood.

The CDR3 DNA is TGTGCCAGCAGTTTGGGACGACGAGATACGCAGTATTTT. Residues: CASSLGRRDTQYF. The chain carries TRBV27 and TRBJ2-3, with D perhaps TRBD1 or TRBD2 (5 bases each). Germline CDR1 MNHEY, CDR2 SMNVEV (reference sequence). The CDR3 is 13 amino acids. V shed 3 bases and J shed 5 bases, with 9 bases lying between them.